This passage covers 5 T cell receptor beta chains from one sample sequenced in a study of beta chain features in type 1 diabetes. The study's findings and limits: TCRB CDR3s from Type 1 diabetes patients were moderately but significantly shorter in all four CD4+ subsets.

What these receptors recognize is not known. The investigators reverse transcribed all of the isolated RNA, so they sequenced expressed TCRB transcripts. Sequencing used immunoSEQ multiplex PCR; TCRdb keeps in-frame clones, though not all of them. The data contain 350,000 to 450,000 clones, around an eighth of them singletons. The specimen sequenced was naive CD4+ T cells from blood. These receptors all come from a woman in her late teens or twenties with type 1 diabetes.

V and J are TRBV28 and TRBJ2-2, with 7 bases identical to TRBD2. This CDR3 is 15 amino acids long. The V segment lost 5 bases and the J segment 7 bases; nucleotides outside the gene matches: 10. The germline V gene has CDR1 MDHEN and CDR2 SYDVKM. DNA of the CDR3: TGTGCCAGCAGTCCCGGACTAGGGAGTCACGGGGAGCTGTTTTTT. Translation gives CASSPGLGSHGELFF. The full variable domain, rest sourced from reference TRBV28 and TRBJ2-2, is DVKVTQSSRYLVKRTGEKVFLECVQDMDHENMFWYRQDPGLGLRLIYFSYDVKMKEKGDIPEGYSVSREKKERFSLILESASTNQTSMYLCASSPGLGSHGELFFGEGSRLTVL.

The CDR3 bases are TGTGCCAGCTCACCACAGGCAGGGGGAGAGACCCAGTACTTC. Amino acid sequence: CASSPQAGGETQYF. The rearrangement uses TRBV18 and TRBJ2-5, with 7 bases that match TRBD1. Trimming removed 1 base from V and 4 bases from J; junction bases left unmatched: 3. In germline, CDR1 is KGHSH, CDR2 LQKENI. This CDR3 contains 14 residues.

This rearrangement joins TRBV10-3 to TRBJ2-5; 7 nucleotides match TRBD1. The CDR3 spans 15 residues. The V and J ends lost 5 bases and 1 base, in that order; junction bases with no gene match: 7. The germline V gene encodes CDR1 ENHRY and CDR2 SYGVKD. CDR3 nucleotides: TGTGCCATCAGTCATGGACAGGCACTCCAAGAGACCCAGTACTTC. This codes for CAISHGQALQETQYF.

The CDR3 DNA is TGTGCCAGCAGTGGACAGGGATGGACTGAAGCTTTCTTT. It specifies CASSGQGWTEAFF. This sequence joins TRBV6-5 and TRBJ1-1, with 8 bases fitting TRBD1. This CDR3 region has 13 residues. Germline CDR1 MNHEY, CDR2 SVGAGI. V gave up 5 bases and J gave up 5 bases; unmatched junction bases: 4.

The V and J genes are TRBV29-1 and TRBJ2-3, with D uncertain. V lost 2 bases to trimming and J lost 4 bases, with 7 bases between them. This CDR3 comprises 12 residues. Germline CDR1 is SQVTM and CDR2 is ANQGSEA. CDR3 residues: CSVEIVSDTQYF. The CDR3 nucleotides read TGCAGCGTTGAAATAGTTTCAGATACGCAGTATTTT.